The rows below give T cell receptor beta chains drawn from one sample of a study of PD-1 blockade in classical Hodgkin lymphoma. Data came from immunoSEQ multiplex PCR; TCRdb stores just in-frame clones and leaves some out. The sample shows roughly 12,000 clones, about 85% of them seen only once. The specimen comprised CD8+ T cells from blood, sampled before the fourth cycle of nivolumab. All receptors come from a human donor with classical Hodgkin lymphoma. The donor label of this sample is uncertain. The CDR3 runs from the conserved cysteine through the conserved F or W. A D gene is named only where the DNA matches it firmly.

D gene: .
V gene: TRBV5-8
J gene: TRBJ1-5
CDR3 DNA: TGTGCCAGCAGCCCTCGGACGGGGAATCAGCCCCAGCATTTT
CDR3 protein: CASSPRTGNQPQHF

D gene: .
V gene: TRBV6-1
J gene: TRBJ2-7
CDR3 DNA: TGTGCCAGCAGTGAAGGGCAGGGGCGGTCCTACGAGCAGTACTTC
CDR3 protein: CASSEGQGRSYEQYF

D gene: TRBD2
V gene: TRBV19
J gene: TRBJ2-5
CDR3 DNA: TGTGCCAGTAGTACCCCGCTCGGAGGGCTAGCGGGGAAAGAGACCCAGTACTTC
CDR3 protein: CASSTPLGGLAGKETQYF

D gene: .
V gene: TRBV5-4
J gene: TRBJ2-3
CDR3 DNA: TGTGCCAGCGGGGGGAACACAGATACGCAGTATTTT
CDR3 protein: CASGGNTDTQYF

D gene: .
V gene: TRBV11-1
J gene: TRBJ1-2
CDR3 DNA: TGTGCCAGCAGCCCGGGCCCGACAAGCTCAGGGGGCTACACCTTC
CDR3 protein: CASSPGPTSSGGYTF

D gene: .
V gene: TRBV9
J gene: TRBJ2-1
CDR3 DNA: TGTGCCAGCAGCGTACACGATATGGGGGGCAATGAGCAGTTCTTC
CDR3 protein: CASSVHDMGGNEQFF

D gene: TRBD1
V gene: TRBV28
J gene: TRBJ2-5
CDR3 DNA: TGTGCCAGCAGTCCATTGGAGACAGGGGAAGAGACCCAGTACTTC
CDR3 protein: CASSPLETGEETQYF

D gene: TRBD2
V gene: TRBV5-6
J gene: TRBJ2-5
CDR3 DNA: TGTGCCAGCAGCTTGGGGCCGGGACTAGCGGGAGAGACCCAGTACTTC
CDR3 protein: CASSLGPGLAGETQYF

D gene: .
V gene: TRBV28
J gene: TRBJ1-1
CDR3 DNA: TGTGCCAGCAGTTTCGGGGGGAGTGAAGCTTTCTTT
CDR3 protein: CASSFGGSEAFF

D gene: .
V gene: TRBV10-1
J gene: TRBJ2-3
CDR3 DNA: TGCGCCAGCAGGGAGAGTGAAACTAGCACAGATACGCAGTATTTT
CDR3 protein: CASRESETSTDTQYF

D gene: TRBD1
V gene: TRBV13
J gene: TRBJ2-7
CDR3 DNA: TGTGCCAGCAGCTCAGGACAGGGGTCCTACGAGCAGTACTTC
CDR3 protein: CASSSGQGSYEQYF

D gene: TRBD2
V gene: TRBV19
J gene: TRBJ2-1
CDR3 DNA: TGTGCCAGTACGGGACTAGCGGGAGACAATGAGCAGTTCTTC
CDR3 protein: CASTGLAGDNEQFF

D gene: .
V gene: TRBV11-1
J gene: TRBJ2-2
CDR3 DNA: TGTGCCAGCAGCTTTTTAGCGGTGAACACCGGGGAGCTGTTTTTT
CDR3 protein: CASSFLAVNTGELFF

D gene: TRBD2
V gene: TRBV5-1
J gene: TRBJ2-7
CDR3 DNA: TGCGCCAGCAGCTTGCGGGGACTAGCGGGGGCCTACGAGCAGTACTTC
CDR3 protein: CASSLRGLAGAYEQYF

D gene: TRBD2
V gene: TRBV7-9
J gene: TRBJ2-2
CDR3 DNA: TGTGCCAGCAGCCCCCGACTAGCGGGGGTCACCGGGGAGCTGTTTTTT
CDR3 protein: CASSPRLAGVTGELFF

D gene: TRBD2
V gene: TRBV11-3
J gene: TRBJ2-1
CDR3 DNA: TGTGCCAGCAGCTTACCGCTCGGGACTAGCGGGAGGGAGGACAATGAGCAGTTCTTC
CDR3 protein: CASSLPLGTSGREDNEQFF

D gene: TRBD2
V gene: TRBV7-9
J gene: TRBJ2-5
CDR3 DNA: TGTGCCAGCAGCCCAAGACCCGGGAGGCCGGAGAGGGAGACCCAGTACTTC
CDR3 protein: CASSPRPGRPERETQYF

D gene: TRBD1
V gene: TRBV28
J gene: TRBJ2-1
CDR3 DNA: TGTGCCAGCCTCGTGGGACAGGGAGGTAGGAGAGGCTACAATGAGCAGTTCTTC
CDR3 protein: CASLVGQGGRRGYNEQFF

D gene: .
V gene: TRBV4-3
J gene: TRBJ2-7
CDR3 DNA: TGCGCCAGCAGCCAAGGGATCGGCCTCGAGCAGTACTTC
CDR3 protein: CASSQGIGLEQYF

D gene: .
V gene: TRBV7-9
J gene: TRBJ1-5
CDR3 DNA: TGTGCCAGCAGCCCACTCGGGACGGGGAGTTATAGCAATCAGCCCCAGCATTTT
CDR3 protein: CASSPLGTGSYSNQPQHF

D gene: .
V gene: TRBV18
J gene: TRBJ2-2
CDR3 DNA: TGTGCCAGCGTCGGGGACAGCGGGTTAACCGGGGAGCTGTTTTTT
CDR3 protein: CASVGDSGLTGELFF

D gene: .
V gene: TRBV11-2
J gene: TRBJ1-2
CDR3 DNA: TGTGCCAGCAGCGAGAGGTCGTGGGGGGATCTCGTGGGCTACACCTTC
CDR3 protein: CASSERSWGDLVGYTF

D gene: .
V gene: TRBV5-6
J gene: TRBJ2-7
CDR3 DNA: TGTGCCAGCAGCCCCGGTGGAGGAGGCGAGCAGTACTTC
CDR3 protein: CASSPGGGGEQYF

D gene: .
V gene: TRBV27
J gene: TRBJ2-2
CDR3 DNA: TGTGCCAGCAGCTTTGTCGCCGGGGAGCTGTTTTTT
CDR3 protein: CASSFVAGELFF